Listed below are T cell receptor beta chains from one sample, sequenced in a study of cytomegalovirus exposure and HLA in healthy donors. The assay was immunoSEQ multiplex PCR, and TCRdb's table has in-frame clones only and misses some. The sample records some 130,000 clones, 75% to 85% being singletons. Sequenced input: PBMCs. The receptors shown here come from a woman between 40 and 55 years old in good health and CMV-seronegative. The CDR3 runs from the conserved cysteine through the conserved F or W. Fields, in order: CDR3 DNA, CDR3 protein, clone size, J gene, V gene, D gene. The D gene is left open where the match is weak. For some rows the clone size is stated as once, few or many, or as a class when expanded; others skip it.

cdr3_nt: TGTGCCAGCAGTGAAATTGGGACAGGGGGAACCGGGGAGCTGTTTTTT
cdr3_aa: CASSEIGTGGTGELFF
clone_size: .
j_call: TRBJ2-2
v_call: TRBV25-1
d_call: TRBD1

cdr3_nt: TGTGCCAGCAGCAAGCACCTCAGGGTCGGCACTGAAGCTTTCTTT
cdr3_aa: CASSKHLRVGTEAFF
clone_size: few
j_call: TRBJ1-1
v_call: TRBV7-9
d_call: .

cdr3_nt: TGTGCCAGCAGACTTATAGGCCAGGACAGGGATTACGAGCAGTACTTC
cdr3_aa: CASRLIGQDRDYEQYF
clone_size: .
j_call: TRBJ2-7
v_call: TRBV28
d_call: TRBD1

cdr3_nt: TGTGCCATCAGTGAACCGGGGGGGGTGAACACTGAAGCTTTCTTT
cdr3_aa: CAISEPGGVNTEAFF
clone_size: .
j_call: TRBJ1-1
v_call: TRBV10-3
d_call: .

cdr3_nt: TGTGCCAGCAGCCAAGGCACCGGGACAGCCACCTACGAGCAGTACTTC
cdr3_aa: CASSQGTGTATYEQYF
clone_size: .
j_call: TRBJ2-7
v_call: TRBV14
d_call: TRBD1

cdr3_nt: TGTGCCAGCAGCCCGGCGGGTCAGCCCCAGCATTTT
cdr3_aa: CASSPAGQPQHF
clone_size: .
j_call: TRBJ1-5
v_call: TRBV28
d_call: .

cdr3_nt: TGTGCCAGCAGCGTAGATCCCTTGTCTTCACCCCTCCACTTT
cdr3_aa: CASSVDPLSSPLHF
clone_size: .
j_call: TRBJ1-6
v_call: TRBV9
d_call: .

cdr3_nt: TGCAGCGTTGAGGGCGGGGGGGGAGATACGCAGTATTTT
cdr3_aa: CSVEGGGGDTQYF
clone_size: .
j_call: TRBJ2-3
v_call: TRBV29-1
d_call: TRBD2

cdr3_nt: TGTGCCAGCAGCCCAGGGGGGCCCGCGGGAGGCTACACCTTC
cdr3_aa: CASSPGGPAGGYTF
clone_size: .
j_call: TRBJ1-2
v_call: TRBV7-2
d_call: TRBD1

cdr3_nt: TGTGCCAGCTCTACCCCCGGGACAGGGAGCGACTATGGCTACACCTTC
cdr3_aa: CASSTPGTGSDYGYTF
clone_size: .
j_call: TRBJ1-2
v_call: TRBV2
d_call: TRBD1

cdr3_nt: TGTGCCAGCAGCCAGGGACTCGTTGGGGCAGATGAGCAGTTCTTC
cdr3_aa: CASSQGLVGADEQFF
clone_size: .
j_call: TRBJ2-1
v_call: TRBV28
d_call: .

cdr3_nt: TGCGCCAGCAGCTTGGGGACAGGGCCCTACGAGCAGTACTTC
cdr3_aa: CASSLGTGPYEQYF
clone_size: .
j_call: TRBJ2-7
v_call: TRBV5-1
d_call: TRBD1

cdr3_nt: TGTGCCAGCAGCGTCGCGGACAGGGCTAATTCACCCCTCCACTTT
cdr3_aa: CASSVADRANSPLHF
clone_size: once
j_call: TRBJ1-6
v_call: TRBV9
d_call: TRBD1

cdr3_nt: TGTGCCAGTAGTATCGGGAGGGCCACTGAAGCTTTCTTT
cdr3_aa: CASSIGRATEAFF
clone_size: once
j_call: TRBJ1-1
v_call: TRBV19
d_call: .

cdr3_nt: TGTGCCAGCTCACCACGATCCGGAGTCTACAATGAGCAGTTCTTC
cdr3_aa: CASSPRSGVYNEQFF
clone_size: .
j_call: TRBJ2-1
v_call: TRBV18
d_call: .

cdr3_nt: TGTGCCAGCAGCCCACAGGGGGTAGGGCAGCCCCAGCATTTT
cdr3_aa: CASSPQGVGQPQHF
clone_size: once
j_call: TRBJ1-5
v_call: TRBV7-9
d_call: TRBD1

cdr3_nt: TGCGCCAGCAGCTTGGTAGTAGCGGGGGGGGTTGAGCAGTTCTTC
cdr3_aa: CASSLVVAGGVEQFF
clone_size: few
j_call: TRBJ2-1
v_call: TRBV5-1
d_call: TRBD2

cdr3_nt: TGTGCCAGCCGCCGAGTGGGCGGGGACGAGCAGTACTTC
cdr3_aa: CASRRVGGDEQYF
clone_size: once
j_call: TRBJ2-7
v_call: TRBV7-2
d_call: .

cdr3_nt: TGTGCCAGCAGCCGCCTCCGGGGGGAAGAGACCCAGTACTTC
cdr3_aa: CASSRLRGEETQYF
clone_size: .
j_call: TRBJ2-5
v_call: TRBV6-5
d_call: TRBD2

cdr3_nt: TGTGCCAGCAGCTTAGGTTCGGCTAGCGGGGTCCCAGCAGGGACCCAGTACTTC
cdr3_aa: CASSLGSASGVPAGTQYF
clone_size: .
j_call: TRBJ2-5
v_call: TRBV7-2
d_call: TRBD2

cdr3_nt: TGTGCCAGCAGTTTTTTAGGGGGCTCCCTCCACTTT
cdr3_aa: CASSFLGGSLHF
clone_size: .
j_call: TRBJ1-6
v_call: TRBV27
d_call: TRBD1

cdr3_nt: TGTGCCAGCAGGAAGACAGGGGGCATCGGGCCCCAGCATTTT
cdr3_aa: CASRKTGGIGPQHF
clone_size: .
j_call: TRBJ1-5
v_call: TRBV6-5
d_call: TRBD1

cdr3_nt: TGTGCCAGCAGTGACCTGGGGACAGGGGGCTACAATGAGCAGTTCTTC
cdr3_aa: CASSDLGTGGYNEQFF
clone_size: .
j_call: TRBJ2-1
v_call: TRBV25-1
d_call: TRBD1

cdr3_nt: TGTGCCAGCAGCTTATCCTGGGGGGGCCAGGGCAATCAGCCCCAGCATTTT
cdr3_aa: CASSLSWGGQGNQPQHF
clone_size: .
j_call: TRBJ1-5
v_call: TRBV7-9
d_call: .

cdr3_nt: TGTGCCAGCCTACACAGGGGGAGTGAAGCTTTCTTT
cdr3_aa: CASLHRGSEAFF
clone_size: .
j_call: TRBJ1-1
v_call: TRBV28
d_call: TRBD1

cdr3_nt: TGTGCCAGCAGCTCCCACAGGGGGGTGTACGAGCAGTACTTC
cdr3_aa: CASSSHRGVYEQYF
clone_size: .
j_call: TRBJ2-7
v_call: TRBV7-2
d_call: TRBD1

cdr3_nt: TGTGCCATCAGTGAGTCTGGGACAGAGGGTTCACCCCTCCACTTT
cdr3_aa: CAISESGTEGSPLHF
clone_size: .
j_call: TRBJ1-6
v_call: TRBV10-3
d_call: TRBD1

cdr3_nt: TGTGCCACCAGCAGAGATAGTTTGGGCTACACCTTC
cdr3_aa: CATSRDSLGYTF
clone_size: .
j_call: TRBJ1-2
v_call: TRBV15
d_call: .

cdr3_nt: TGTGCCAGCCTGACCGGGACAGGATACAATGAGCAGTTCTTC
cdr3_aa: CASLTGTGYNEQFF
clone_size: .
j_call: TRBJ2-1
v_call: TRBV7-2
d_call: TRBD1

cdr3_nt: TGTGCCAGCAGCGGTTGGGACAGGATCTCTGGGGCCAACGTCCTGACTTTC
cdr3_aa: CASSGWDRISGANVLTF
clone_size: once
j_call: TRBJ2-6
v_call: TRBV5-6
d_call: TRBD1

cdr3_nt: TGCAGCGTTGAAGCTCCCTCAGACAGGGAGAGCTACACCTTC
cdr3_aa: CSVEAPSDRESYTF
clone_size: .
j_call: TRBJ1-2
v_call: TRBV29-1
d_call: TRBD1

cdr3_nt: TGTGCCAGCAGCTTAGTGACAGGCGTTGAGGAAAAACTGTTTTTT
cdr3_aa: CASSLVTGVEEKLFF
clone_size: .
j_call: TRBJ1-4
v_call: TRBV7-9
d_call: .

cdr3_nt: TGTGCCAGTAAGGCAGGATCTGGCGACGAGCAGTACTTC
cdr3_aa: CASKAGSGDEQYF
clone_size: once
j_call: TRBJ2-7
v_call: TRBV19
d_call: .

cdr3_nt: TGTGCCAGCAGAACTAGCGGGGGCTACAATGAGCAGTTCTTC
cdr3_aa: CASRTSGGYNEQFF
clone_size: .
j_call: TRBJ2-1
v_call: TRBV28
d_call: TRBD2

cdr3_nt: TGCGCCAGCAGCCAAGATTGGCAGGGAGGTTACGAGCAGTACTTC
cdr3_aa: CASSQDWQGGYEQYF
clone_size: .
j_call: TRBJ2-7
v_call: TRBV4-3
d_call: .

cdr3_nt: TGTGCCAGCACCGGAGGCGCGGACGGTGAAGCTTTCTTT
cdr3_aa: CASTGGADGEAFF
clone_size: .
j_call: TRBJ1-1
v_call: TRBV9
d_call: .

cdr3_nt: TGTGCCAGCAGTGTAGCGGGGGCCTACGAGCAGTACTTC
cdr3_aa: CASSVAGAYEQYF
clone_size: .
j_call: TRBJ2-7
v_call: TRBV25-1
d_call: TRBD2

cdr3_nt: TGTGCCAGCAGTTACTCGAGGGTCTACACTGAAGCTTTCTTT
cdr3_aa: CASSYSRVYTEAFF
clone_size: .
j_call: TRBJ1-1
v_call: TRBV6-6
d_call: .

cdr3_nt: TGTGCCAGCAGTGATATCGGACAGGGGAGACAACTGTTTTTT
cdr3_aa: CASSDIGQGRQLFF
clone_size: .
j_call: TRBJ1-4
v_call: TRBV6-1
d_call: TRBD1

cdr3_nt: TGTGCCACCAGCAGGACAGGGTTGGGTGAAAAACTGTTTTTT
cdr3_aa: CATSRTGLGEKLFF
clone_size: .
j_call: TRBJ1-4
v_call: TRBV15
d_call: TRBD1

cdr3_nt: TGTGCCAGCAGCTTAGGCGATCTACAGTGGAGGGCTTTCTTT
cdr3_aa: CASSLGDLQWRAFF
clone_size: .
j_call: TRBJ1-1
v_call: TRBV13
d_call: .

cdr3_nt: TGTGCCAGCAATAGGGGGCCTACCGTAGATACGCAGTATTTT
cdr3_aa: CASNRGPTVDTQYF
clone_size: .
j_call: TRBJ2-3
v_call: TRBV2
d_call: TRBD1

cdr3_nt: TGCAGCGTTGTTGGACACTACTACGAGCAGTACTTC
cdr3_aa: CSVVGHYYEQYF
clone_size: .
j_call: TRBJ2-7
v_call: TRBV29-1
d_call: .

cdr3_nt: TGCGCCAGCAGTGACGGGGGAAACACCGGGGAGCTGTTTTTT
cdr3_aa: CASSDGGNTGELFF
clone_size: .
j_call: TRBJ2-2
v_call: TRBV5-1
d_call: .

cdr3_nt: TGTGCCAGCAGCTTAGGCCAGCGGGGGGGCGGTGAGCAGTTCTTC
cdr3_aa: CASSLGQRGGGEQFF
clone_size: .
j_call: TRBJ2-1
v_call: TRBV7-2
d_call: TRBD2

cdr3_nt: TGTGCCAGTAGCGCGACAGGGGCTATCACCGGGGAGCTGTTTTTT
cdr3_aa: CASSATGAITGELFF
clone_size: few
j_call: TRBJ2-2
v_call: TRBV19
d_call: TRBD1